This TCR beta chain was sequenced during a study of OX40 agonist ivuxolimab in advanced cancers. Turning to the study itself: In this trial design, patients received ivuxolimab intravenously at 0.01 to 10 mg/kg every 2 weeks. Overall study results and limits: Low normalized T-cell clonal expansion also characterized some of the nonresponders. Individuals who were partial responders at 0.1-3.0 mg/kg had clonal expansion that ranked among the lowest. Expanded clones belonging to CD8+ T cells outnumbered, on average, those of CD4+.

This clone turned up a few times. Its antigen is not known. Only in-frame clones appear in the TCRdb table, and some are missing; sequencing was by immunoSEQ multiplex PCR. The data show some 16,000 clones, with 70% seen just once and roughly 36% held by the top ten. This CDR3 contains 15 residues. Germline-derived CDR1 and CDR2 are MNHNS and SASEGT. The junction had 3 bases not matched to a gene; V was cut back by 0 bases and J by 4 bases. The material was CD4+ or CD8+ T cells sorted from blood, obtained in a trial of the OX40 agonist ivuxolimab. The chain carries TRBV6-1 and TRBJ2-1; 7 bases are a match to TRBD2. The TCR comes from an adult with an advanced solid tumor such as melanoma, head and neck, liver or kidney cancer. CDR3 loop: CASSEAGLQYNEQFF. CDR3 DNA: TGTGCCAGCAGTGAAGCGGGACTACAATACAATGAGCAGTTCTTC.